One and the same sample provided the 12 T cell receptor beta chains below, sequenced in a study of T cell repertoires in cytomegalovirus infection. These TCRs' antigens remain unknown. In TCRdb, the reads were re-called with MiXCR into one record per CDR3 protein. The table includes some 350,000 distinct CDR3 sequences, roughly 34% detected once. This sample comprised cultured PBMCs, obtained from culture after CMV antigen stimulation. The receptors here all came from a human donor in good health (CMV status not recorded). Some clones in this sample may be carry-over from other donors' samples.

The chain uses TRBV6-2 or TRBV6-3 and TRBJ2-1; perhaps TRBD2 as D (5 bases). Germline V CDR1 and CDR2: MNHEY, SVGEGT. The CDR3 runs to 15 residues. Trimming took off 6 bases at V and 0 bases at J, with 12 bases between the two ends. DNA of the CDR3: TGTGCCAGCAGGCCGCGGGCCAGCTCCTACAATGAGCAGTTCTTC. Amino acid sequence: CASRPRASSYNEQFF.

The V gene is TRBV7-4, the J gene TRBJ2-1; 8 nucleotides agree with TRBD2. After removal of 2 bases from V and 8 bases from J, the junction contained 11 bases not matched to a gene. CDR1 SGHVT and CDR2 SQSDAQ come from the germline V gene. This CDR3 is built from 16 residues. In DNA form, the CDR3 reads TGTGCCAGCAGCTTATGGGAGGGACTAGTTTTGTATGAGCAGTTCTTC. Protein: CASSLWEGLVLYEQFF.

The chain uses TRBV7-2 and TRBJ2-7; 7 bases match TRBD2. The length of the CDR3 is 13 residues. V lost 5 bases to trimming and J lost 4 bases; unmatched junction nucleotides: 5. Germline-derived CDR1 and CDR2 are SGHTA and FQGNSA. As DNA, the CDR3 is TGTGCCAGCAGCCCTGGGCGGGAGTACGAGCAGTACTTC. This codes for CASSPGREYEQYF.

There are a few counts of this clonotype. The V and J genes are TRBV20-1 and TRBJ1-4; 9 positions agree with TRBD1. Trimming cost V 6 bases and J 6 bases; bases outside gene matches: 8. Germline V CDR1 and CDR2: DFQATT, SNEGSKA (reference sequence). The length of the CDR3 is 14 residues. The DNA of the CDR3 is TGCAGTGCAAATTCCGGGACAGGGTATGAAAAACTGTTTTTT. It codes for CSANSGTGYEKLFF.

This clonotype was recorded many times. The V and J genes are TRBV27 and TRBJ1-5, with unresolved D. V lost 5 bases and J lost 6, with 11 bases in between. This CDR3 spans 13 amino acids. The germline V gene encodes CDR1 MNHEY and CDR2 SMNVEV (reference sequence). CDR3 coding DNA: TGTGCCAGCAGTCTCAAGCTCGGTCAGCCCCAGCATTTT. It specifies CASSLKLGQPQHF.

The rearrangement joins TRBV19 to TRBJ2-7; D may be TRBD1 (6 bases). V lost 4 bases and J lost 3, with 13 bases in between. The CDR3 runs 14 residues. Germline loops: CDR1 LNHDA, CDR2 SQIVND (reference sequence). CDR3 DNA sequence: TGTGCCAGTAGTAACACGGGACACATCTACGAGCAGTACTTC. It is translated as CASSNTGHIYEQYF.

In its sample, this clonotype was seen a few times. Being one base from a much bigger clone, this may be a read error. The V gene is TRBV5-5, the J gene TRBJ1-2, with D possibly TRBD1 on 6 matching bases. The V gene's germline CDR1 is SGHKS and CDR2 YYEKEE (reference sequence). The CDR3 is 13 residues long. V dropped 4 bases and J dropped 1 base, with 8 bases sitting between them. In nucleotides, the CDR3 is TGTGCCAGCAGCCAACAGGGTAACTATGGCTACACCTTC. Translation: CASSQQGNYGYTF.

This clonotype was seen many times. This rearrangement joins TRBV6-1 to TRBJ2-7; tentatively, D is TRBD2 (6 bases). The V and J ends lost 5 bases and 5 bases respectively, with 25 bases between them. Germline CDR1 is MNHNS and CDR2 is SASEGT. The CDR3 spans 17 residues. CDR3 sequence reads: CASSTVEGEVFVHEQYF. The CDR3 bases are TGTGCCAGCAGTACTGTGGAGGGAGAGGTATTCGTCCACGAGCAGTACTTC.

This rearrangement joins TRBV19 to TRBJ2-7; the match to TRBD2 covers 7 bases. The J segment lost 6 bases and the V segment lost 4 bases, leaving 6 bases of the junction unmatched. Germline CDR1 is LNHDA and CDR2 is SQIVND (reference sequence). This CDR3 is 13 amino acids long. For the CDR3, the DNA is TGTGCCAGTAGTACCTCAGGGAGGGGCGAGCAGTACTTC. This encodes CASSTSGRGEQYF.

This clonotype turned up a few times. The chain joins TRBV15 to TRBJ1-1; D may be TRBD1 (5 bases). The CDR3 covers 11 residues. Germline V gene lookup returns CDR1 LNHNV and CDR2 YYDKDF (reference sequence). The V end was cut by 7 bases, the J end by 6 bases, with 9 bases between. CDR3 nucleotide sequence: TGTGCCACCAAATGGGGCCCTGAAGCTTTCTTT. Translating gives CATKWGPEAFF.

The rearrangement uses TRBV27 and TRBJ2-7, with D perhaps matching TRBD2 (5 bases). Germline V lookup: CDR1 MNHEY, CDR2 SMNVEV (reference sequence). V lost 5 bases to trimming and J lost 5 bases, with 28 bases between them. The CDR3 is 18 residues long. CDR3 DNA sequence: TGTGCCAGCAGTCGCCTTTTGGCTGTCGGGGATTTTTTCCACGAGCAGTACTTC. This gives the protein CASSRLLAVGDFFHEQYF.

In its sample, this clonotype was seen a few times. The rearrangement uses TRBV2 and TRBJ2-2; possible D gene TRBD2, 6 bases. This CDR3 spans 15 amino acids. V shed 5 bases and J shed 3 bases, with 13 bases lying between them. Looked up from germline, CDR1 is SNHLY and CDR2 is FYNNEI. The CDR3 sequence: CASSLLADDTGELFF. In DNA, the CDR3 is TGTGCCAGCAGTCTATTAGCGGACGACACCGGGGAGCTGTTTTTT.